The T cell receptor beta chain under discussion was sequenced for a study of blood T cell repertoires in COVID-19. The overall study: Nucleic acid was either cDNA or gDNA, and it came from T cells, B-cell-depleted T cells, or PBMCs.

In the original workflow: How many nucleated cells were present was estimated from reference gene primer amplification. TCRdb's table, derived via immunoSEQ multiplex PCR, lists solely in-frame clones and lacks some. That table is the source of V, J and clone size, and D and trimming were worked out from the DNA. Among about 88,000 clones, 70% to 90% were seen once, and the ten largest hold just under 3%. Source material: peripheral blood. This clonotype was obtained from a woman of 80 years or more with acute or convalescent COVID-19.

The CDR3 sequence is CASSVVGGGRTYNEQFF. CDR3 sequence (DNA): TGTGCCAGCAGCGTAGTGGGGGGCGGGAGGACCTACAATGAGCAGTTCTTC. The chain combines TRBV9 with TRBJ2-1, with 8 bases that match TRBD2. The CDR3 consists of 17 residues. The junction had 7 bases not matched to a gene; V was cut back by 0 bases and J by 2 bases. CDR1 is SGDLS and CDR2 is YYNGEE in the germline V gene.